This TCR beta chain originates from a study of beta chain features in type 1 diabetes. Expressed TCRB transcripts were sequenced, since all the RNA that had been isolated was reverse transcribed. Some clones are missing from TCRdb's copy, which holds only in-frame ones; the method was immunoSEQ multiplex PCR. This sample carries almost 350,000 clones, roughly 8% of them seen once, and the ten largest clones take approximately 0.44%. Germline CDR1 and CDR2: LNHDA and SQIVND (reference sequence). The CDR3 has 17 amino acids. Trimming at V came to 1 base and at J to 5 bases, leaving 9 bases not matched to a gene. This clone occurred many times.

Input material: central memory CD4+ T cells from blood. This TCR came from a woman aged 18-30 years in good health. The chain employs TRBV19 and TRBJ2-1; 9 nucleotides align to TRBD2. CDR3 nucleotide sequence: TGTGCCAGTAGTATAGCCTCCCAAGCGGGAGGTAACAATGAGCAGTTCTTC. This codes for CASSIASQAGGNNEQFF.